The 13 T cell receptor beta chains below come from one sample, sequenced in a study of cytotoxic CD8 clonotypes in ibrutinib-treated CLL. Profiled with immunoSEQ multiplex PCR; TCRdb holds only in-frame clones, not every one. The sample yields some 300,000 clones, just under 80% seen once. The sample in question was PBMCs, obtained before ibrutinib treatment. These TCRs come from a human donor with chronic lymphocytic leukemia.

This rearrangement joins TRBV4-3 to TRBJ2-7, with 7 bases matching TRBD1. Germline loops: CDR1 LGHNA, CDR2 YSLEER. J lost 2 bases, V lost 1 base, and 5 bases had no gene match. This CDR3 is built from 15 residues. The CDR3 bases are TGCGCCAGCAGCCAAGCCGGGACAGCGACCTACGAGCAGTACTTC. The encoded protein is CASSQAGTATYEQYF.

V is TRBV5-8 and J is TRBJ1-2, with D maybe TRBD1 (6 bases). V was clipped by 0 bases and J by 4 bases, with 10 bases between them. CDR1 SGHTS and CDR2 YDEGEE come from the germline V gene. The length of the CDR3 is 14 residues. CDR3 amino acids: CASSLARGGYGYTF. Written as DNA, the CDR3 is TGTGCCAGCAGCTTGGCCAGGGGTGGCTATGGCTACACCTTC.

This CDR3 is CAIHGTGNTEAFF. The CDR3 DNA reads TGTGCCATCCACGGGACAGGGAACACTGAAGCTTTCTTT. The rearrangement joins TRBV10-3 to TRBJ1-1, with 8 bases matching TRBD1. The trim removed 8 bases at V and 1 base at J, leaving 3 bases unmatched. This CDR3 region has 13 residues. Germline lookup yields CDR1 ENHRY and CDR2 SYGVKD.

The rearrangement links TRBV19 to TRBJ2-3; D is unresolved. Trimming left V 7 bases short and J 1 base short, with 9 bases between. The CDR3 totals 13 residues. Germline CDR1 LNHDA, CDR2 SQIVND (reference sequence). The CDR3 here is CASTLEGTDTQYF. CDR3 coding DNA: TGTGCCAGTACCCTCGAGGGCACAGATACGCAGTATTTT. The full variable domain, completed using reference TRBV19 and TRBJ2-3, is DGGITQSPKYLFRKEGQNVTLSCEQNLNHDAMYWYRQDPGQGLRLIYYSQIVNDFQKGDIAEGYSVSREKKESFPLTVTSAQKNPTAFYLCASTLEGTDTQYFGPGTRLTVL.

This sequence joins TRBV6-5 and TRBJ2-7; 9 bases map to TRBD1. Germline lookup yields CDR1 MNHEY and CDR2 SVGAGI. This CDR3 has 14 residues. V dropped 6 bases and J dropped 4; count of bases not matched to a gene: 7. The CDR3 spells CASSRQGVWYEQYF. In DNA form, the CDR3 reads TGTGCCAGCAGCAGACAGGGGGTATGGTACGAGCAGTACTTC.

This chain connects TRBV10-3 to TRBJ2-7, with TRBD1 matching 10 bases. CDR1 ENHRY and CDR2 SYGVKD come from the germline V gene. J gave up 3 bases and V 3 bases, and 8 bases lay outside the gene matches. The CDR3 has 16 amino acids. CDR3: CAISDLGQGSNYEQYF. In nucleotides, the CDR3 is TGTGCCATCAGTGATCTGGGACAGGGGTCTAACTACGAGCAGTACTTC.

The rearrangement uses TRBV11-1 and TRBJ1-1, with 7 bases aligning to TRBD1. There are 16 residues in the CDR3. Germline V gene data show CDR1 as SGHAT and CDR2 as FQDESV (reference sequence). V dropped 6 bases and J dropped 1; count of bases not matched to a gene: 11. In DNA form, the CDR3 reads TGTGCCAGCAGTCGCATAAACAGGGGCCCGAACACTGAAGCTTTCTTT. It specifies CASSRINRGPNTEAFF. The entire variable domain, with the rest obtained from reference TRBV11-1 and TRBJ1-1, is as follows: EAEVAQSPRYKITEKSQAVAFWCDPISGHATLYWYRQILGQGPELLVQFQDESVVDDSQLPKDRFSAERLKGVDSTLKIQPAELGDSAMYLCASSRINRGPNTEAFFGQGTRLTVV.

V usage is TRBV28 and J usage is TRBJ2-7, with 10 nucleotides matching TRBD1. Germline-derived CDR1 and CDR2 are MDHEN and SYDVKM. J was trimmed by 5 bases and V by 5 bases; bases with no gene match: 12. The CDR3 spans 16 residues. CDR3 DNA: TGTGCCAGCAGTCCCACCGCCGACAGGGGGCATCACGAGCAGTACTTC. It translates to CASSPTADRGHHEQYF.

This clone was observed a few times. The gene calls are TRBV27 and TRBJ2-7, with 8 bases that match TRBD1. Germline V lookup: CDR1 MNHEY, CDR2 SMNVEV (reference sequence). The CDR3 length is 14 residues. With V trimmed by 6 bases and J by 2 bases, 6 bases remained unmatched. The chain's CDR3 is CASSQGAGAYEQYF. The CDR3 region has the DNA TGTGCCAGCAGCCAGGGGGCAGGGGCCTACGAGCAGTACTTC.

This chain joins TRBV6-5 and TRBJ1-2; no clear D gene. The CDR3 consists of 16 residues. The V gene's germline CDR1 is MNHEY and CDR2 SVGAGI. The ends were cut back, 2 bases at V and 2 bases at J, with 15 bases in the middle. This CDR3 reads CASSYRRGQTNYGYTF. The CDR3 DNA follows: TGTGCCAGCAGTTACCGAAGAGGGCAGACCAACTATGGCTACACCTTC.

The chain uses TRBV6-5 and TRBJ2-1; 10 bases are shared with TRBD2. This CDR3 spans 16 amino acids. Germline CDR1 is MNHEY and CDR2 is SVGAGI. The ends lost 4 bases at V and 3 bases at J; junction bases unmatched: 6. The CDR3 DNA reads as TGTGCCAGCAGTTCGGAGCGGGAGGGCCGCTACAATGAGCAGTTCTTC. Amino acid sequence: CASSSEREGRYNEQFF.

The chain is built from TRBV29-1 and TRBJ2-3, with D perhaps assigned TRBD1 or TRBD2 (5 bases each). The V gene lost 7 bases and the J gene lost 4 bases, with 12 bases spanning the gap. Germline lookup yields CDR1 SQVTM and CDR2 ANQGSEA. The CDR3 spans 12 residues. Here the CDR3 reads CSGGASSDTQYF. The CDR3 nucleotides read TGCAGCGGAGGGGCGAGTTCAGATACGCAGTATTTT.

The V gene is TRBV4-2, the J gene TRBJ2-2; 10 bases map to TRBD2. The CDR3 totals 15 residues. The V gene end was trimmed by 2 bases and the J gene end by 5 bases; junction bases not matched to a gene: 2. Germline CDR1 and CDR2: LGHNA and YNFKEQ. Here the CDR3 reads CASSQQAGGTGELFF. The CDR3 DNA reads TGTGCCAGCAGCCAACAAGCGGGAGGGACCGGGGAGCTGTTTTTT.